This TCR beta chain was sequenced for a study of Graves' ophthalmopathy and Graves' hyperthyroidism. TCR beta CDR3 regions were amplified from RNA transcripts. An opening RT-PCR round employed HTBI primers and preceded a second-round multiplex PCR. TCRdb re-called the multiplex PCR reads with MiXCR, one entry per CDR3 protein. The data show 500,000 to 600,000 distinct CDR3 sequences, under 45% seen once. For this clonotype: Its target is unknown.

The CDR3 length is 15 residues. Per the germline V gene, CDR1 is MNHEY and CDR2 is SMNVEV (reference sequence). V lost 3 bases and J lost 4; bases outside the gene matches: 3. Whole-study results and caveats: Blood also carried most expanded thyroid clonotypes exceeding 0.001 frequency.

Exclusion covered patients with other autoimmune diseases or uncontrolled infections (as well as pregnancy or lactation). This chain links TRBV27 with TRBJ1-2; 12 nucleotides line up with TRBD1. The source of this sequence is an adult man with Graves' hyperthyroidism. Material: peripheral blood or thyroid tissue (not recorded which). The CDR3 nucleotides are TGTGCCAGCAGTTTGCTGGGACAGGGGGCCTATGGCTACACCTTC. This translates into CASSLLGQGAYGYTF.